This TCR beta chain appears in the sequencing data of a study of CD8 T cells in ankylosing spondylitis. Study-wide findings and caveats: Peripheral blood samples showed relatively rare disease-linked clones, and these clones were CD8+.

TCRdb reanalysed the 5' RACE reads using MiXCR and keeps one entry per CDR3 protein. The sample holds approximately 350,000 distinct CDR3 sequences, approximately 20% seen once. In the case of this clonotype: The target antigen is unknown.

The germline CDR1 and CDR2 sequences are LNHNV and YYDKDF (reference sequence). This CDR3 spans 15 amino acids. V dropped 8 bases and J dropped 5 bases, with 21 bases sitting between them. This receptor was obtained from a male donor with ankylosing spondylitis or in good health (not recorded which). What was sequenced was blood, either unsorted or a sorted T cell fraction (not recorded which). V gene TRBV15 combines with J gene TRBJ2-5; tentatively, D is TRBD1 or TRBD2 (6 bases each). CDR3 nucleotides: TGTGCCACCCGTACAGGGCTAGCGACGATGGAGACCCAGTACTTC. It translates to CATRTGLATMETQYF.